The entry that follows covers one T cell receptor (beta chain) sequence. Its antigen is not identified. The source of the sample is a study of T-cell memory formation after mild COVID-19. General observations from the study: Among CD4+ contracting clones, most were CM and EM, and CD8+ ones EMRA.

Trimming took 3 bases from V and 0 from J, leaving 12 bases between them. CDR3 length: 16 residues. From germline, CDR1 is LGHNA and CDR2 YNFKEQ. Amplification by 5'RACE using constant-segment primers produced TCR alpha and TCR beta cDNA libraries that carried sample barcodes and UMIs. TCRdb re-called the 5' RACE reads with MiXCR, one entry per CDR3 protein. Of 580,000 or so distinct CDR3 sequences listed, approximately 15% were seen once; the top ten hold around 8.1%. Sequenced sample: PBMCs or a T cell subset sorted from them (not recorded which). The TCR comes from an adult woman who had mild COVID-19 (a few samples of this study predate the infection). Cell type and time point are not known. The chain couples TRBV4-2 to TRBJ1-5; a weak D match, TRBD1 (6 bases). CDR3 loop: CASSQEGQISNQPQHF. In nucleotides, the CDR3 is TGTGCCAGCAGCCAGGAAGGACAGATTAGCAATCAGCCCCAGCATTTT.